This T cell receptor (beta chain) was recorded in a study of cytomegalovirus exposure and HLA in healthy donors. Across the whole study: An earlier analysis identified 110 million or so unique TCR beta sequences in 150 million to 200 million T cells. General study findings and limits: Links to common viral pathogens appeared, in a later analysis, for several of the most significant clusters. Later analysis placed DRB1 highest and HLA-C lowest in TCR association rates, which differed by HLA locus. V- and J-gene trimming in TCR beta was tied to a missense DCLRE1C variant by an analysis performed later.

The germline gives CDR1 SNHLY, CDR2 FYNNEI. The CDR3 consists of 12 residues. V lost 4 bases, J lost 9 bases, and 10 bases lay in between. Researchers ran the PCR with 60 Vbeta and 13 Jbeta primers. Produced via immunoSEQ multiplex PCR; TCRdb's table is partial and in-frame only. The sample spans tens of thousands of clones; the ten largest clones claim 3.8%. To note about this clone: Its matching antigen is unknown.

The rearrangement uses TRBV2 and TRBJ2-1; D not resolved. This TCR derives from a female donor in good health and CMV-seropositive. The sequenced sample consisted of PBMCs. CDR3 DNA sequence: TGTGCCAGCAGTGGCCCTTACGGTGAGCAGTTCTTC. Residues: CASSGPYGEQFF.